Shown below are 28 T cell receptor beta chains from a single sample sequenced in a study of blood T cell repertoires in COVID-19. Some clones are missing from TCRdb's copy, which holds only in-frame ones; the method was immunoSEQ multiplex PCR. The table records about 89,000 clones, 80% of them present only once. Sequenced material: peripheral blood. Receptors originate from an elderly woman with acute or convalescent COVID-19.

This clone was seen once. V gene TRBV11-3 combines with J gene TRBJ1-1, with a possible D match to TRBD1 (5 bases). Trimming left V 6 bases short and J 0 bases short, with 11 bases between. This CDR3 has 14 residues. The germline V gene has CDR1 SGHNT and CDR2 YENEEA. This CDR3 reads CASSFTGMNTEAFF. The CDR3 nucleotides read TGTGCCAGCAGTTTTACAGGAATGAACACTGAAGCTTTCTTT.

This clone was seen repeatedly, ten times or more. The chain couples TRBV6-5 to TRBJ1-2; TRBD1 matches at 7 bases. From germline, CDR1 is MNHEY and CDR2 SVGAGI. V trimming: 8 bases; J trimming: 7 bases; junction bases outside the gene matches: 10. The CDR3 contains 13 residues. The CDR3 here is CASWDSYPPGYTF. In DNA, the CDR3 is TGTGCCAGCTGGGACAGCTACCCACCTGGCTACACCTTC.

The CDR3 here is CASSHPSGRAYTHEQYF. Written as DNA, the CDR3 is TGTGCCAGCAGCCATCCTAGCGGGAGGGCCTATACCCACGAGCAGTACTTC. The V call is TRBV3-1 (or the pseudogene TRBV3-2), the J call TRBJ2-7, with 12 nucleotides matching TRBD2. CDR1 LGHDT and CDR2 YNNKEL come from the germline V gene (reference sequence). V lost 3 bases, J lost 5 bases, and 11 bases stayed unmatched. CDR3 length: 17 residues.

The gene calls are TRBV7-9 and TRBJ1-1, with D perhaps TRBD1 (5 bases). CDR1 is SEHNR, CDR2 FQNEAQ, per germline (reference sequence). Trimming cost V 7 bases and J 2 bases, with 11 bases left between them. The CDR3 is 13 residues long. CDR3 region: CASTSQENTEAFF. Here the CDR3 DNA reads TGTGCCAGCACCTCACAGGAAAACACTGAAGCTTTCTTT.

CDR3 DNA sequence: TGTGCCAGTAGTATAGGTCGGGACAGGGAGGCCTATGGCTACACCTTC. It yields the protein CASSIGRDREAYGYTF. The V gene is TRBV19, the J gene TRBJ1-2, with 9 bases lining up with TRBD1. The CDR3 contains 16 residues. V shed 1 base and J 4 bases; nucleotides not matched to a gene: 7. Germline V lookup: CDR1 LNHDA, CDR2 SQIVND (reference sequence).

The V call is TRBV7-2, the J call TRBJ2-7, with TRBD2 matching 15 bases. This CDR3 spans 17 amino acids. J gave up 3 bases and V 5 bases, and 8 bases lay outside the gene matches. Germline V lookup: CDR1 SGHTA, CDR2 FQGNSA. This CDR3 reads CASSPSGLAGGFYEQYF. The DNA of the CDR3 is TGTGCCAGCAGCCCATCGGGACTAGCGGGAGGATTCTACGAGCAGTACTTC. Combining the CDR3 with reference TRBV7-2 and TRBJ2-7 gives the whole variable domain GAGVSQSPSNKVTEKGKDVELRCDPISGHTALYWYRQSLGQGLEFLIYFQGNSAPDKSGLPSDRFSAERTGGSVSTLTIQRTQQEDSAVYLCASSPSGLAGGFYEQYFGPGTRLTVT.

The CDR3 nucleotides are TGTGCCAGCAGCAAAGCGAGGGCGAAAGAAGAGACCCAGTACTTC. Its translation is CASSKARAKEETQYF. The gene calls are TRBV21-1 and TRBJ2-5; the table's D call, TRBD2, was not checked against the DNA. TRBV21-1 is a known pseudogene. This CDR3 has 15 amino acids.

The chain joins TRBV6-5 to TRBJ2-5; no reliable D call. This CDR3 region has 11 residues. V shed 8 bases and J shed 4 bases, with 8 bases lying between them. Germline CDR1 reads MNHEY; CDR2 reads SVGAGI. The chain's CDR3 is CASRRGETQYF. The CDR3 bases are TGTGCCAGCCGCCGCGGAGAGACCCAGTACTTC.

The V and J genes are TRBV27 and TRBJ1-5; unclear D gene. The CDR3 is made up of 16 amino acids. The germline V gene has CDR1 MNHEY and CDR2 SMNVEV (reference sequence). With 5 bases removed from V and 7 bases from J, the gap between germline ends came to 21 bases. CDR3 region: CASSPVGGISGQPQHF. CDR3 coding DNA: TGTGCCAGCAGTCCCGTGGGAGGGATCAGCGGGCAGCCCCAGCATTTT.

The chain carries TRBV4-1 and TRBJ1-3; no clear D gene. The CDR3 length is 14 residues. Trimming took off 1 base at V and 1 base at J, with 5 bases between the two ends. Germline values: CDR1 MGHRA, CDR2 YSYEKL. CDR3: CASSQGSSGNTIYF. The DNA of the CDR3 is TGCGCCAGCAGCCAAGGGAGTTCTGGAAACACCATATATTTT.

The rearrangement uses TRBV10-2 and TRBJ2-7, with D perhaps matching TRBD1 (6 bases). The V end lost 2 bases, the J end lost 3 bases, and 17 bases lay between the germline ends. Germline V lookup: CDR1 WSHSY, CDR2 SAAADI. CDR3 length: 16 residues. The CDR3 DNA reads TGCGCCAGCAGTGAGCCGCGGCGGCAGGGGTTCTACGAGCAGTACTTC. Its translation: CASSEPRRQGFYEQYF.

J is TRBJ1-2 and V is TRBV24-1, with D hard to call. Germline lookup yields CDR1 KGHDR and CDR2 SFDVKD. Trimming cost V 4 bases and J 4 bases, with 6 bases left between them. The length of the CDR3 is 12 residues. In DNA form, the CDR3 reads TGTGCCACCAGTGACCCCGGCTATGGCTACACCTTC. It is translated as CATSDPGYGYTF.

The gene calls are TRBV6-1 and TRBJ2-3, with D perhaps TRBD2 (7 bases). Germline V gene lookup returns CDR1 MNHNS and CDR2 SASEGT. Trimming pared 2 bases from V and 5 bases from J, leaving 20 bases between. There are 17 residues in the CDR3. The DNA for the CDR3 is TGTGCCAGCAGTGAACCTGGGATTGGGGGGGGGCTAGATACGCAGTATTTT. Its protein product is CASSEPGIGGGLDTQYF.

CDR3 loop: CASSSQQYEQYF. The DNA for the CDR3 is TGCGCCAGCAGCTCACAGCAGTACGAGCAGTACTTC. The genes are TRBV5-1 and TRBJ2-7; D gene uncertain. The CDR3 consists of 12 residues. CDR1 is SGHRS and CDR2 is YFSETQ in the germline V gene. V lost 3 bases and J 4 bases, leaving 8 bases between the germline ends.

There are a few counts of this clone. The V gene is TRBV5-6, the J gene TRBJ1-2, with D hard to call. Trimming removed 0 bases at V and 0 bases at J, with 6 bases between. The CDR3 sequence is 14 residues long. Germline CDR1 reads SGHDT; CDR2 reads YYEEEE. Written as DNA, the CDR3 is TGTGCCAGCAGCTTGGCCCCTGCTAACTATGGCTACACCTTC. Protein product: CASSLAPANYGYTF. The complete variable domain, with remaining parts taken from reference TRBV5-6 and TRBJ1-2, reads DAGVTQSPTHLIKTRGQQVTLRCSPKSGHDTVSWYQQALGQGPQFIFQYYEEEERQRGNFPDRFSGHQFPNYSSELNVNALLLGDSALYLCASSLAPANYGYTFGSGTRLTVV.

The V call is TRBV19, the J call TRBJ2-7; 9 bases align to TRBD1. With 3 bases clipped from V and 2 bases from J, the junction kept 2 bases outside the gene matches. CDR3 length: 14 amino acids. Germline V CDR1 and CDR2: LNHDA, SQIVND (reference sequence). CDR3 amino acids: CASSMGQGPYEQYF. CDR3 bases: TGTGCCAGTAGTATGGGACAGGGCCCCTACGAGCAGTACTTC.

This clone was seen only a few times. The chain has TRBV5-1 and TRBJ2-2, with D hard to call. CDR1 and CDR2 (germline): SGHRS, YFSETQ. The CDR3 covers 14 residues. The V end lost 1 base, the J end lost 1 base, and 5 bases lay between the germline ends. The CDR3 nucleotides read TGCGCCAGCAGCTTGTCACTGAACACCGGGGAGCTGTTTTTT. It is translated as CASSLSLNTGELFF.

J is TRBJ2-3 and V is TRBV5-4, with unresolved D. The V end lost 0 bases, the J end lost 3 bases, and 5 bases lay between the germline ends. Germline V gene lookup returns CDR1 SGHNT and CDR2 YYREEE (reference sequence). This CDR3 region has 13 residues. Written as DNA, the CDR3 is TGTGCCAGCAGCTTGGACAGAACAGATACGCAGTATTTT. Amino acids: CASSLDRTDTQYF.

The gene calls are TRBV2 and TRBJ2-7; D is perhaps TRBD1 (5 bases). V was cut by 2 bases and J by 5 bases, with 7 bases left in between. Germline lookup yields CDR1 SNHLY and CDR2 FYNNEI. The length of the CDR3 is 12 residues. The DNA of the CDR3 is TGTGCCAGCAGTGAACAGGACAACGAGCAGTACTTC. Translation: CASSEQDNEQYF.

In its sample, this clone was seen once. The V and J genes are TRBV7-8 and TRBJ1-6, with D possibly being TRBD1 (5 bases). V was cut by 5 bases and J by 0 bases, with 11 bases left in between. There are 16 residues in the CDR3. Germline CDR1 is SGHVS and CDR2 is FQNEAQ. CDR3 nucleotide sequence: TGTGCCAGCAGCCGGGGGGAGGGCTCCTATAATTCACCCCTCCACTTT. Protein sequence: CASSRGEGSYNSPLHF.

The chain carries TRBV5-5 and TRBJ2-5; 8 bases align to TRBD2. CDR3 length: 14 amino acids. Germline V gene lookup returns CDR1 SGHKS and CDR2 YYEKEE (reference sequence). V trimming: 5 bases; J trimming: 5 bases; junction bases outside the gene matches: 8. CDR3 sequence: CASRTGTRGETQYF. The DNA for the CDR3 is TGTGCCAGCAGGACCGGGACTAGGGGGGAGACCCAGTACTTC.

The chain uses TRBV29-1 and TRBJ2-7, with 8 positions matching TRBD2. The CDR3 sequence is 12 residues long. The ends lost 3 bases at V and 3 bases at J; junction bases unmatched: 1. Germline V gene sequence: CDR1 SQVTM, CDR2 ANQGSEA. CDR3 nucleotide sequence: TGCAGCGTTGAGCGGGGGGACTACGAGCAGTACTTC. This gives the protein CSVERGDYEQYF.

This clone showed up just a few times. Here the CDR3 DNA reads TGTGCCAGCAGCCAGGGGCAGAGCTATGGCTACACCTTC. This gives the protein CASSQGQSYGYTF. The chain uses TRBV7-9 and TRBJ1-2; a weak D match, TRBD1 (6 bases). The V and J ends lost 5 bases and 4 bases respectively, with 11 bases between them. Germline loops: CDR1 SEHNR, CDR2 FQNEAQ (reference sequence). CDR3 size: 13 residues.

V and J are TRBV30 and TRBJ1-6, with TRBD1 matching 7 bases. This CDR3 contains 14 residues. With V trimmed by 1 base and J by 7 bases, 4 bases remained unmatched. The germline V gene has CDR1 GTSNPN and CDR2 SVGIG (reference sequence). CDR3 sequence reads: CAWSGGGGNSPLHF. CDR3 sequence (DNA): TGTGCCTGGAGTGGAGGGGGCGGAAATTCACCCCTCCACTTT.

The rearrangement joins TRBV14 to TRBJ2-3; 9 bases line up with TRBD2. V lost 1 base, J lost 6 bases, and 2 bases stayed unmatched. This CDR3 has 14 residues. Germline V gene data show CDR1 as SGHDN and CDR2 as FVKESK. Here the CDR3 reads CASSQGTSGDTQYF. The CDR3 DNA reads as TGTGCCAGCAGCCAAGGTACTAGCGGGGATACGCAGTATTTT.

V and J are TRBV25-1 and TRBJ1-5; D perhaps matches TRBD1 (5 bases). Looked up from germline, CDR1 is MGHDK and CDR2 is SYGVNS. The V gene lost 2 bases and the J gene lost 9 bases, with 17 bases spanning the gap. This CDR3 region has 15 residues. The DNA for the CDR3 is TGTGCCAGCAGTGAAGGGGGGGGGAAGGGGACGCCCCAGCATTTT. Translation: CASSEGGGKGTPQHF.

V and J are TRBV5-1 and TRBJ2-5; D possibly corresponds to TRBD1 (5 bases). V was clipped by 0 bases and J by 4 bases, with 19 bases between them. Germline CDR1 reads SGHRS; CDR2 reads YFSETQ. This CDR3 contains 17 residues. CDR3 bases: TGCGCCAGCAGCTTGGCCGACACGCACCAGGGCTCAGAGACCCAGTACTTC. It specifies CASSLADTHQGSETQYF.

V gene TRBV5-4 combines with J gene TRBJ1-1; no reliable D call. Germline assignment: CDR1 SGHNT and CDR2 YYREEE (reference sequence). The germline V and J ends were trimmed by 3 bases and 3 bases, with 6 bases remaining between them. The CDR3 covers 12 residues. CDR3 in amino acids: CASSSYHTEAFF. Written as DNA, the CDR3 is TGTGCCAGCAGCTCGTATCACACTGAAGCTTTCTTT.